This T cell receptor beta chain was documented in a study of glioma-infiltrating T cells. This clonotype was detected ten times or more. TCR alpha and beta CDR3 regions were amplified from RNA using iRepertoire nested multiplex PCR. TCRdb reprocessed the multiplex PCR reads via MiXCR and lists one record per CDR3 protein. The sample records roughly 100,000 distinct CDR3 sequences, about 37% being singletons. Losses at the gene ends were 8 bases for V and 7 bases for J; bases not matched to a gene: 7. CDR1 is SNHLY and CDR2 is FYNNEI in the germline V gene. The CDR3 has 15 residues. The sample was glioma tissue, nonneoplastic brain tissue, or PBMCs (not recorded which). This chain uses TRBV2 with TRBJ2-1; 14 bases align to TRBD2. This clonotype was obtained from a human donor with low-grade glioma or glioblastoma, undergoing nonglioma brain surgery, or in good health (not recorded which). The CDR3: CASSGLAGDLNEQFF. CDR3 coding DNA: TGTGCCAGCTCGGGACTAGCGGGGGATTTGAATGAGCAGTTCTTC.